Following are 23 T cell receptor beta chains from one sample sequenced in a study of cytotoxic CD8 clonotypes in ibrutinib-treated CLL. Here immunoSEQ multiplex PCR was the method, and the copy in TCRdb shows in-frame clones only, minus some. The sample lists about 68,000 clones; about 63% were seen once. The specimen comprised PBMCs, sampled after 12 months of ibrutinib treatment. The receptors were sampled from a human donor with chronic lymphocytic leukemia.

Only a few counts were recorded for this clone. The DNA of the CDR3 is TGTGCCAGAAGCTTGGTTAACTCCGAGAATCAGCCCCAGCATTTT. This translates into CARSLVNSENQPQHF. This chain uses TRBV5-3 with TRBJ1-5; D is unclear. TRBV5-3 is classed as an ORF, of uncertain function. CDR3 size: 15 residues. V dropped 0 bases and J dropped 4 bases, with 11 bases sitting between them.

The rearrangement uses TRBV25-1 and TRBJ1-4; 7 bases match TRBD1. Germline trimming cut 4 bases from V and 2 bases from J; bases unmatched to any gene: 7. The CDR3 runs 16 residues. Germline values: CDR1 MGHDK, CDR2 SYGVNS. Here the CDR3 DNA reads TGTGCCAGCAGTGTTGAGGGGGCGATCACTAATGAAAAACTGTTTTTT. It encodes CASSVEGAITNEKLFF. Variable domain in full (rest from reference TRBV25-1 and TRBJ1-4): EADIYQTPRYLVIGTGKKITLECSQTMGHDKMYWYQQDPGMELHLIHYSYGVNSTEKGDLSSESTVSRIRTEHFPLTLESARPSHTSQYLCASSVEGAITNEKLFFGSGTQLSVL.

The chain recombines TRBV18 with TRBJ2-1; the D is unclear. Trimming stripped 3 bases from V and 3 bases from J, with 12 bases between. The CDR3 runs to 15 residues. Germline V lookup: CDR1 KGHSH, CDR2 LQKENI. As DNA, the CDR3 is TGTGCCAGCTCACCGAGCCAGGCCCGCTACAATGAGCAGTTCTTC. This encodes CASSPSQARYNEQFF. Drawing the rest from reference TRBV18 and TRBJ2-1, the complete variable domain is NAGVMQNPRHLVRRRGQEARLRCSPMKGHSHVYWYRQLPEEGLKFMVYLQKENIIDESGMPKERFSAEFPKEGPSILRIQQVVRGDSAAYFCASSPSQARYNEQFFGPGTRLTVL.

The genes are TRBV5-1 and TRBJ2-7, with 9 bases fitting TRBD2. The CDR3 length is 15 residues. Germline V lookup: CDR1 SGHRS, CDR2 YFSETQ. The trim removed 0 bases at V and 1 base at J, leaving 2 bases unmatched. CDR3 DNA: TGCGCCAGCAGCTTGGTGGCGGGGGGGTCCTACGAGCAGTACTTC. Protein product: CASSLVAGGSYEQYF.

The rearrangement uses TRBV6-6 and TRBJ2-3; TRBD1 or TRBD2 may be the D gene (5 bases each). V lost 2 bases, J lost 4 bases, and 10 bases lay in between. In germline, CDR1 is MNHNY, CDR2 SVGAGI (reference sequence). The CDR3 is made up of 14 amino acids. The CDR3 DNA follows: TGTGCCAGCAGTTACGCCCGGGGCGCAGATACGCAGTATTTT. This encodes CASSYARGADTQYF.

The J gene is TRBJ1-2, the V gene TRBV9; 7 positions match TRBD1. The germline gives CDR1 SGDLS, CDR2 YYNGEE. Trimming removed 3 bases from V and 7 bases from J; junction bases left unmatched: 9. This CDR3 is built from 14 residues. The CDR3 is CASSEDPDRAGYTF. CDR3 DNA sequence: TGTGCCAGCAGCGAAGACCCTGACAGGGCTGGCTACACCTTC.

The sample holds a few counts of this clone. The chain uses TRBV7-3 and TRBJ2-1; 7 bases fit TRBD1. Germline CDR1 is SGHTA and CDR2 is FQGTGA. This CDR3 contains 13 residues. Trimming removed 5 bases from V and 3 bases from J; junction bases left unmatched: 1. CDR3 coding DNA: TGTGCCAGCAGCCACAGGGGCTACAATGAGCAGTTCTTC. Amino acids: CASSHRGYNEQFF.

This chain links TRBV11-2 with TRBJ1-5; TRBD1 is a possible D gene (6 bases). Germline-derived CDR1 and CDR2 are SGHAT and FQNNGV. This CDR3 region has 14 residues. The ends were cut back, 3 bases at V and 5 bases at J, with 11 bases in the middle. Here the CDR3 reads CASSFSGAHQPQHF. The CDR3 region has the DNA TGTGCCAGCAGCTTCTCGGGGGCCCATCAGCCCCAGCATTTT.

This chain links TRBV6-1 with TRBJ1-5; TRBD1 matches 8 bases. CDR1 and CDR2 from the germline V gene are MNHNS and SASEGT. This CDR3 comprises 12 residues. V lost 6 bases, J lost 11 bases, and 6 bases stayed unmatched. For the CDR3, the DNA is TGTGCCAGCAGACCCCGGGACAGGACCCAGCATTTT. Encoded protein: CASRPRDRTQHF.

The V and J genes are TRBV11-3 and TRBJ1-2; D not resolved. The V end was cut by 2 bases, the J end by 1 base, with 14 bases between. The CDR3 covers 16 residues. Germline assignment: CDR1 SGHNT and CDR2 YENEEA. As DNA, the CDR3 is TGTGCCAGCAGCTTAACGCCAGTCAAATTTAACTATGGCTACACCTTC. It translates to CASSLTPVKFNYGYTF.

The chain couples TRBV7-2 to TRBJ2-2, with a possible D match to TRBD1 (5 bases). This CDR3 is built from 15 residues. Germline CDR1 and CDR2: SGHTA and FQGNSA. V lost 5 bases, J lost 7 bases, and 17 bases lay in between. The CDR3 sequence: CASSPMQGINGELFF. The CDR3 DNA reads as TGTGCCAGCAGCCCAATGCAGGGTATTAACGGGGAGCTGTTTTTT.

The CDR3 DNA follows: TGTGCCAGCAGTTTAAGCGGGGGATTCAATGAGCAGTTCTTC. Protein product: CASSLSGGFNEQFF. V and J are TRBV27 and TRBJ2-1; 8 bases line up with TRBD2. V gave up 2 bases and J gave up 6 bases; unmatched junction bases: 3. The germline CDR1 and CDR2 sequences are MNHEY and SMNVEV (reference sequence). The CDR3 sequence is 14 residues long.

This clone was counted a few times. The chain is built from TRBV7-9 and TRBJ1-3; no reliable D call. The CDR3 runs 12 residues. V lost 1 base and J lost 7, with 5 bases in between. Germline V gene data show CDR1 as SEHNR and CDR2 as FQNEAQ (reference sequence). The CDR3 region is CASSLDLNTIYF. CDR3 bases: TGTGCCAGCAGCTTAGACCTGAACACCATATATTTT.

To note about this clone: At one boundary the junction diverges from the germline segment, which might be a read error. The chain has TRBV18 and TRBJ1-2; TRBD1 aligns across 7 bases. This CDR3 contains 14 residues. Germline CDR1 is KGHSH and CDR2 is LQKENI. This CDR3 reads CASSQTPQGIGHTF. The DNA of the CDR3 is TGTGCCAGCTCTCAAACTCCACAGGGGATTGGCCACACCTTC.

In this sample, this clone turned up a few times. The chain links TRBV4-3 to TRBJ1-5; D unclear. CDR1 LGHNA and CDR2 YSLEER come from the germline V gene. This CDR3 comprises 13 residues. Trimming shortened V by 1 base and J by 8 bases, and 9 bases separated the two germline ends. The CDR3 here is CASSQGLDEPQHF. In DNA, the CDR3 is TGCGCCAGCAGCCAAGGTCTCGACGAGCCCCAGCATTTT.

This chain connects TRBV28 to TRBJ2-3; D is uncertain. The germline CDR1 and CDR2 sequences are MDHEN and SYDVKM. V was clipped by 4 bases and J by 5 bases, with 7 bases between them. The CDR3 sequence is 12 residues long. In nucleotides, the CDR3 is TGTGCCAGCAGTTCCTCCAGAGATACGCAGTATTTT. This encodes CASSSSRDTQYF.

This clone was detected once. CDR3 nucleotide sequence: TGTGCCAGCAGCTCAATCCCCGGGGGTGCCGGGGAGCTGTTTTTT. Translation: CASSSIPGGAGELFF. The chain uses TRBV9 and TRBJ2-2, with D tentatively TRBD2 (6 bases). Germline V gives CDR1 SGDLS, CDR2 YYNGEE. The CDR3 sequence is 15 residues long. V was pared by 4 bases and J by 6 bases, with 16 bases between.

V is TRBV19 and J is TRBJ2-3; a weak D match, TRBD2 (6 bases). Germline V CDR1 and CDR2: LNHDA, SQIVND (reference sequence). CDR3 length: 16 residues. V lost 4 bases to trimming and J lost 2 bases, with 16 bases between them. The CDR3 coding sequence is TGTGCCAGTAGTAGGTCCCCCGCGGGGAACACAGATACGCAGTATTTT. Translated: CASSRSPAGNTDTQYF.

The chain carries TRBV5-1 and TRBJ1-4; D ambiguous. V was trimmed by 5 bases and J by 0 bases, leaving 8 bases between them. Looked up from germline, CDR1 is SGHRS and CDR2 is YFSETQ. The CDR3 length is 14 residues. CDR3: CASRRDATNEKLFF. In nucleotides, the CDR3 is TGCGCCAGCAGGCGAGATGCAACTAATGAAAAACTGTTTTTT.

This chain uses TRBV4-3 with TRBJ2-2; 9 nucleotides align to TRBD2. The length of the CDR3 is 18 residues. Germline lookup yields CDR1 LGHNA and CDR2 YSLEER. Trimming at V came to 0 bases and at J to 7 bases, leaving 12 bases not matched to a gene. The CDR3 loop reads CASSQEDRAGGPGGELFF. In DNA form, the CDR3 reads TGCGCCAGCAGCCAAGAGGATAGGGCGGGGGGGCCCGGCGGGGAGCTGTTTTTT.

The V and J genes are TRBV7-8 and TRBJ2-5; the match to TRBD2 covers 16 bases. Germline V CDR1 and CDR2: SGHVS, FQNEAQ. The CDR3 length is 20 residues. V shed 1 base, J shed 3 bases, and the junction held 11 bases outside the gene matches. The CDR3 DNA reads as TGTGCCAGCAGCTTAGTTTCTTTTGTTGGGACTAGCGGGGGGGAAGAGACCCAGTACTTC. Translated, it gives CASSLVSFVGTSGGEETQYF.

The chain uses TRBV5-4 and TRBJ2-3; 7 bases match TRBD1. With 0 bases clipped from V and 4 bases from J, the junction kept 8 bases outside the gene matches. This CDR3 region has 16 residues. Germline values: CDR1 SGHNT, CDR2 YYREEE (reference sequence). The CDR3 loop is CASSLGRGGFADTQYF. The DNA for the CDR3 is TGTGCCAGCAGCTTGGGAAGAGGGGGCTTTGCAGATACGCAGTATTTT.

CDR3 bases: TGTGCCAGCAGCAGGACAGGGGGAGACTATGGCTACACCTTC. Its translation: CASSRTGGDYGYTF. The chain is built from TRBV9 and TRBJ1-2; TRBD1 aligns across 10 bases. The CDR3 runs to 14 residues. The junction had 3 bases not matched to a gene; V was cut back by 4 bases and J by 3 bases. CDR1 and CDR2 (germline): SGDLS, YYNGEE.